This T cell receptor beta chain derives from a study of cytomegalovirus exposure and HLA in healthy donors. As for the study in general: Samples from HLA-typed donors yielded some 85 million unique TCRs in an early data release.

PCR amplification relied on 60 Vbeta primers (plus 13 Jbeta primers). Authors' processing steps: Unique TCR beta chains totaled around 86 million in a later count, with approximately 11 million of them shared. Clones were sequenced by immunoSEQ multiplex PCR, and TCRdb holds only the in-frame ones, with some missing. V and J calls and clone size are as listed in that table; D and trimming were resolved from the DNA. The sample has 120,000 or so clones, roughly 10% seen once; the top ten hold 4.5% to 5%. This clone appeared a few times. Germline CDR1 ENHRY, CDR2 SYGVKD. The V end was cut by 5 bases, the J end by 7 bases, with 9 bases between. This CDR3 is built from 12 residues. Nominally healthy donors were sampled, though unrecorded immune exposures were likely.

This clonotype was obtained from a woman between 18 and 29 years old in good health and CMV-seropositive. Sequencing was carried out using PBMCs. This chain links TRBV10-3 with TRBJ1-5; D remains ambiguous. The CDR3 here is CAISPGGQPQHF. The DNA for the CDR3 is TGTGCCATCAGTCCGGGCGGGCAGCCCCAGCATTTT.